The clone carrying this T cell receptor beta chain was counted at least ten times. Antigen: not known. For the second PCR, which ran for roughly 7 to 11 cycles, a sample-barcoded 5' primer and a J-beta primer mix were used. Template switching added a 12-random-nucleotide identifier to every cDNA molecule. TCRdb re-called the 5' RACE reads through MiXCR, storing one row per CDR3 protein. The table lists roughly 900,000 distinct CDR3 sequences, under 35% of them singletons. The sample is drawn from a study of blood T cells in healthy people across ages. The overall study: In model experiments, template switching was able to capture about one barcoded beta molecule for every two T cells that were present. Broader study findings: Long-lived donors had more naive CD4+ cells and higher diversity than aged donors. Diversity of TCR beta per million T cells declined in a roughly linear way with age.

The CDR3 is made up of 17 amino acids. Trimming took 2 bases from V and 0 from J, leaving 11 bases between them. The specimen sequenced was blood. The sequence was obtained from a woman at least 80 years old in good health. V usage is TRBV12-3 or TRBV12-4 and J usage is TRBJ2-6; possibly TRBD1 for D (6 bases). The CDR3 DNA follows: TGTGCCAGCAGTTTAACAGGGATCTACTCTGGGGCCAACGTCCTGACTTTC. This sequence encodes CASSLTGIYSGANVLTF.